This TCR beta chain was obtained from a study of CD8 T cells in Susac syndrome. A quantity of about 0.5 to 1 ug RNA underwent reverse transcription using random hexamers. TCRdb ran MiXCR on the immunoSEQ multiplex PCR reads and lists one entry per CDR3 protein. The sample consists of approximately 160,000 distinct CDR3 sequences, roughly 95% of them appearing once. Sequences were obtained from CD4+ T cells from PBMCs. The sequence came from a human donor with Susac syndrome.

CDR3 sequence: CASTQAETQYF. The CDR3 DNA reads TGTGCCAGTACGCAGGCAGAGACCCAGTACTTC. The rearrangement uses TRBV28 and TRBJ2-5, with D unresolved. V dropped 9 bases and J dropped 4 bases, with 9 bases sitting between them. The CDR3 length is 11 residues. CDR1 and CDR2 from the germline V gene are MDHEN and SYDVKM.